The 23 T cell receptor beta chains listed next were all sequenced from one sample in a study of Ad26.COV2.S vaccination and SARS-CoV-2 variants. Here immunoSEQ multiplex PCR was the method, and the copy in TCRdb shows in-frame clones only, minus some. The sample includes about 400,000 clones, roughly 90% of them seen just once. The treatment here: roughly 20 received Ad26.COV2.S at low or high dose, single or two shots; about five received placebo; per-sample allocation not given. After the first vaccine or placebo injection, samples were drawn on day 63. The source was peripheral blood, collected in a trial of Ad26.COV2.S vaccine versus placebo. Source of these receptors: a person aged 18-60 years who received the Ad26.COV2.S COVID-19 vaccine or a placebo.

V usage is TRBV5-1 and J usage is TRBJ1-2; 7 positions agree with TRBD1. The germline V gene has CDR1 SGHRS and CDR2 YFSETQ. CDR3 size: 13 residues. The J segment lost 6 bases and the V segment lost 3 bases, leaving 5 bases of the junction unmatched. The CDR3 DNA follows: TGCGCCAGCAGCTCGACAGGGATCGATGGCTACACCTTC. Translating it yields CASSSTGIDGYTF. Full variable domain (outside the CDR3, taken from reference TRBV5-1 and TRBJ1-2): KAGVTQTPRYLIKTRGQQVTLSCSPISGHRSVSWYQQTPGQGLQFLFEYFSETQRNKGNFPGRFSGRQFSNSRSEMNVSTLELGDSALYLCASSSTGIDGYTFGSGTRLTVV.

A remark on this clone: The sample contains more than one DNA sequence encoding this CDR3. CDR3 in DNA: TGTGCCAGCAGCGTAGGTGCAGGGCCCTACGAGCAGTACTTC. It codes for CASSVGAGPYEQYF. V gene TRBV9 combines with J gene TRBJ2-7, with D maybe TRBD1 (5 bases). This CDR3 contains 14 residues. V dropped 0 bases and J dropped 2 bases, with 9 bases sitting between them. Germline lookup yields CDR1 SGDLS and CDR2 YYNGEE.

This clone was seen more than once but under ten times. The chain uses TRBV7-6 and TRBJ1-6; TRBD1 might be the D (6 bases). Germline loops: CDR1 SGHVS, CDR2 FNYEAQ. Between the trimmed V and J ends, which lost 0 bases and 7 bases, there was a span of 13 bases. The CDR3 consists of 16 residues. CDR3 amino acids: CASSLAAGQSNSPLHF. CDR3 bases: TGTGCCAGCAGCTTAGCGGCAGGACAGTCAAATTCACCCCTCCACTTT. The variable domain in full, with the rest retrieved from reference TRBV7-6 and TRBJ1-6, is GAGVSQSPRYKVTKRGQDVALRCDPISGHVSLYWYRQALGQGPEFLTYFNYEAQQDKSGLPNDRFSAERPEGSISTLTIQRTEQRDSAMYRCASSLAAGQSNSPLHFGNGTRLTVT.

This clone was found once. The V call is TRBV12-3 or TRBV12-4, the J call TRBJ1-6; D remains unclear. V lost 5 bases and J lost 11, with 13 bases in between. CDR3 size: 13 residues. The CDR3 DNA reads as TGTGCCAGCAGTATAGTTCCGGGGACACCCCTCCACTTT. Translating it yields CASSIVPGTPLHF.

This chain connects TRBV30 to TRBJ1-3; D unresolved. Germline-derived CDR1 and CDR2 are GTSNPN and SVGIG (reference sequence). This CDR3 contains 14 residues. V shed 3 bases and J shed 2 bases, with 11 bases lying between them. The CDR3 spells CAWRHLPTGNTIYF. In DNA form, the CDR3 reads TGTGCCTGGAGACATCTTCCCACTGGAAACACCATATATTTT. Full variable domain (rest looked up from reference TRBV30 and TRBJ1-3): SQTIHQWPATLVQPVGSPLSLECTVEGTSNPNLYWYRQAAGRGLQLLFYSVGIGQISSEVPQNLSASRPQDRQFILSSKKLLLSDSGFYLCAWRHLPTGNTIYFGEGSWLTVV.

This chain uses TRBV18 with TRBJ2-7, with 11 bases aligning to TRBD1. CDR1 KGHSH and CDR2 LQKENI come from the germline V gene. The CDR3 loop spans 15 amino acids. V lost 2 bases, J lost 7 bases, and 7 bases stayed unmatched. The CDR3 here is CASSPRDRGSGEQYF. The CDR3 region has the DNA TGTGCCAGCTCACCAAGGGACAGGGGGTCAGGAGAGCAGTACTTC.

The chain has TRBV9 and TRBJ2-7; 10 bases map to TRBD2. The CDR3 has 14 residues. J lost 6 bases, V lost 6 bases, and 9 bases had no gene match. The V gene's germline CDR1 is SGDLS and CDR2 YYNGEE. CDR3 sequence: CASNGGTSVAEQYF. Here the CDR3 DNA reads TGTGCCAGCAACGGGGGGACTAGCGTTGCCGAGCAGTACTTC.

The chain is built from TRBV24-1 and TRBJ2-2, with 9 positions matching TRBD1. CDR1 is KGHDR, CDR2 SFDVKD, per germline. The CDR3 has 16 residues. V was clipped by 3 bases and J by 5 bases; unmatched bases: 6. The CDR3, as DNA: TGTGCCACCAGTGATACCGGGACAGGGTGGACCGGGGAGCTGTTTTTT. Translating it yields CATSDTGTGWTGELFF.

This clone appeared once. The chain couples TRBV4-3 to TRBJ2-3, with D maybe TRBD1 (5 bases). Trimming removed 0 bases at V and 2 bases at J, with 9 bases between. Germline CDR1 and CDR2: LGHNA and YSLEER. This CDR3 comprises 15 residues. The CDR3 bases are TGCGCCAGCAGCCAAGATTCCAGGGTCACAGATACGCAGTATTTT. Residues: CASSQDSRVTDTQYF.

This clone has only one observation. This chain uses TRBV5-8 with TRBJ1-2; D gene unclear. Germline V lookup: CDR1 SGHTS, CDR2 YDEGEE. Trimming removed 1 base at V and 4 bases at J, with 5 bases between. This CDR3 spans 12 amino acids. The CDR3 loop is CASSLRRYGYTF. CDR3 DNA sequence: TGTGCCAGCAGCTTGAGACGCTATGGCTACACCTTC. The full variable domain, rest sourced from reference TRBV5-8 and TRBJ1-2, is EAGVTQSPTHLIKTRGQQATLRCSPISGHTSVYWYQQALGLGLQFLLWYDEGEERNRGNFPPRFSGRQFPNYSSELNVNALELEDSALYLCASSLRRYGYTFGSGTRLTVV.

This sequence joins TRBV7-9 and TRBJ1-5, with 9 bases aligning to TRBD1. CDR1 SEHNR and CDR2 FQNEAQ come from the germline V gene (reference sequence). The trim removed 5 bases at V and 2 bases at J, leaving 4 bases unmatched. The CDR3 spans 15 residues. The CDR3 sequence: CASSPGQGGNQPQHF. CDR3 in DNA: TGTGCCAGCAGCCCGGGACAGGGAGGCAATCAGCCCCAGCATTTT.

This rearrangement joins TRBV3-1 (or the pseudogene TRBV3-2) to TRBJ2-3; a possible D gene is TRBD2 (5 bases). CDR3 length: 13 residues. Deletions cut 1 base from V and 3 bases from J, with 5 bases between. In germline, CDR1 is LGHDT, CDR2 YNNKEL (reference sequence). CDR3 sequence: CASSQGRTDTQYF. In DNA, the CDR3 is TGTGCCAGCAGCCAAGGGAGGACAGATACGCAGTATTTT.

CDR3 bases: TGCGCCAGCAGCCAAGACAGGGGGTCGGCAACTAATGAAAAACTGTTTTTT. Its protein is CASSQDRGSATNEKLFF. V is TRBV4-1 and J is TRBJ1-4, with TRBD1 identical over 7 bases. The CDR3 runs to 17 residues. Germline CDR1 reads MGHRA; CDR2 reads YSYEKL. After removal of 0 bases from V and 0 bases from J, the junction contained 4 bases not matched to a gene.

The J gene is TRBJ1-4, the V gene TRBV30; possibly TRBD1 for D (5 bases). The CDR3 sequence is 15 residues long. Germline lookup yields CDR1 GTSNPN and CDR2 SVGIG (reference sequence). Trimming took off 4 bases at V and 2 bases at J, with 14 bases between the two ends. The CDR3 region has the DNA TGTGCCTGGATGGGGGGGGATCCGACTAATGAAAAACTGTTTTTT. The encoded protein is CAWMGGDPTNEKLFF.

The chain links TRBV5-1 to TRBJ2-7, with D possibly called TRBD1 or TRBD2 (5 bases each). This CDR3 has 15 amino acids. Trimming shortened V by 4 bases and J by 2 bases, and 16 bases separated the two germline ends. Germline lookup yields CDR1 SGHRS and CDR2 YFSETQ. The CDR3 loop is CASSITGTGTYEQYF. CDR3 nucleotides: TGCGCCAGCAGCATAACCGGGACGGGAACCTACGAGCAGTACTTC.

This clone appeared a single time. V usage is TRBV5-1 and J usage is TRBJ1-4, with D possibly TRBD1 on 5 matching bases. The CDR3 is made up of 14 amino acids. CDR1 is SGHRS, CDR2 YFSETQ, per germline. V gave up 4 bases and J gave up 10 bases, with 17 bases separating them. The CDR3 DNA reads as TGCGCCAGCAGCCCCGGCGGCACGGGGGGAAAACTGTTTTTT. Amino acids: CASSPGGTGGKLFF.

This chain uses TRBV4-3 with TRBJ1-1; no firm D call. Between the trimmed V and J ends, which lost 2 bases and 0 bases, there was a span of 4 bases. The CDR3 runs to 13 residues. Germline-derived CDR1 and CDR2 are LGHNA and YSLEER. CDR3 loop: CASSQSVNTEAFF. CDR3 DNA sequence: TGCGCCAGCAGCCAATCTGTGAACACTGAAGCTTTCTTT.

Only a few counts were recorded for this clone. The chain uses TRBV4-1 and TRBJ2-1, with D perhaps assigned TRBD1 or TRBD2 (5 bases each). The V gene lost 4 bases and the J gene lost 3 bases, with 16 bases spanning the gap. The CDR3 is 16 amino acids. Germline V gives CDR1 MGHRA, CDR2 YSYEKL. This CDR3 is CASSPSLGEFYNEQFF. The CDR3 DNA sequence: TGCGCCAGCAGCCCTTCCTTGGGGGAATTCTACAATGAGCAGTTCTTC.

The chain recombines TRBV11-2 with TRBJ2-3; D is undetermined. V was clipped by 5 bases and J by 2 bases, with 17 bases between them. Germline V CDR1 and CDR2: SGHAT, FQNNGV. The CDR3 runs to 16 residues. CDR3 DNA: TGTGCCAGCAGCCGCACCCATGGACCCCCCACAGATACGCAGTATTTT. Translating it yields CASSRTHGPPTDTQYF.

With regard to this clone: A much larger clone is a single base away; this may be a read error. J is TRBJ1-4 and V is TRBV7-9; 9 bases fit TRBD1. The CDR3 loop spans 15 amino acids. Germline V lookup: CDR1 SEHNR, CDR2 FQNEAQ (reference sequence). The CDR3 here is CAGSLPDRGSEKLFF. The CDR3 DNA reads as TGTGCCGGCAGCTTACCCGACAGGGGGAGTGAAAAACTGTTTTTT.

The chain recombines TRBV5-6 with TRBJ2-1; D is uncertain. The CDR3 runs 13 residues. Germline values: CDR1 SGHDT, CDR2 YYEEEE. The V end lost 1 base, the J end lost 4 bases, and 6 bases lay between the germline ends. The CDR3 region is CASSLSEYNEQFF. The DNA of the CDR3 is TGTGCCAGCAGCTTGTCGGAGTACAATGAGCAGTTCTTC.

This chain joins TRBV28 and TRBJ2-2; perhaps TRBD1 as D (5 bases). The CDR3 consists of 15 residues. Germline V gives CDR1 MDHEN, CDR2 SYDVKM. The V gene lost 1 base and the J gene lost 3 bases, with 9 bases spanning the gap. CDR3 sequence: CASSLLGVDTGELFF. For the CDR3, the DNA is TGTGCCAGCAGTTTATTAGGGGTTGACACCGGGGAGCTGTTTTTT.

This clone was recorded once. The rearrangement joins TRBV5-1 to TRBJ2-7; D is ambiguous. V lost 1 base, J lost 2 bases, and 13 bases lay in between. The CDR3 has 15 amino acids. Germline CDR1 and CDR2: SGHRS and YFSETQ. Here the CDR3 DNA reads TGCGCCAGCAGCTTGTTATCACAACCTACCTACGAGCAGTACTTC. It specifies CASSLLSQPTYEQYF.